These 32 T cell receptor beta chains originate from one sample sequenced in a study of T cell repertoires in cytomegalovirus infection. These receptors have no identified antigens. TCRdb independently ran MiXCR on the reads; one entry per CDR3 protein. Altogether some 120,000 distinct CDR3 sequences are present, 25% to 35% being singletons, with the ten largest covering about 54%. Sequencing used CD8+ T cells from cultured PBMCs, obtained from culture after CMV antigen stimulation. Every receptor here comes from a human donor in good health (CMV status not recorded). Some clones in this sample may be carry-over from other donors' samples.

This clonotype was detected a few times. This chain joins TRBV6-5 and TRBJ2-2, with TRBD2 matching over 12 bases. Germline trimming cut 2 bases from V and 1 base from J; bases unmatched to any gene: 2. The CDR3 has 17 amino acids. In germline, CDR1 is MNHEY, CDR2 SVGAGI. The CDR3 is CASSYPTSGGNTGELFF. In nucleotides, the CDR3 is TGTGCCAGCAGTTACCCGACTAGCGGGGGGAACACCGGGGAGCTGTTTTTT.

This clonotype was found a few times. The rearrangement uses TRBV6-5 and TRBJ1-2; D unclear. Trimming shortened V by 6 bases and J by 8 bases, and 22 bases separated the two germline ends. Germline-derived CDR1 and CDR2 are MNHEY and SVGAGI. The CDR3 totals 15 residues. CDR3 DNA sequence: TGTGCCAGCAGCGCGGATTCTGACTTCCATTTAGGCTACACCTTC. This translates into CASSADSDFHLGYTF.

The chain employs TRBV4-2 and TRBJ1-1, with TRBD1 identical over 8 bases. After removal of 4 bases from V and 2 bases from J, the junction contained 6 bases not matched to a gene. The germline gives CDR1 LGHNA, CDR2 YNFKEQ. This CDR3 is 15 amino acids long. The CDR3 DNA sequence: TGTGCCAGCAGCCCCCGACAGGGGCAAAACACTGAAGCTTTCTTT. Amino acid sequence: CASSPRQGQNTEAFF.

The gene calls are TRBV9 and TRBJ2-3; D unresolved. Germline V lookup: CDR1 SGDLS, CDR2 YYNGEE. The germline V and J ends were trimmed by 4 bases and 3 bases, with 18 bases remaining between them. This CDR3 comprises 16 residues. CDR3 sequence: CASSPHSGPVTDTQYF. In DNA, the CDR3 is TGTGCCAGCAGCCCCCACTCCGGGCCTGTAACAGATACGCAGTATTTT.

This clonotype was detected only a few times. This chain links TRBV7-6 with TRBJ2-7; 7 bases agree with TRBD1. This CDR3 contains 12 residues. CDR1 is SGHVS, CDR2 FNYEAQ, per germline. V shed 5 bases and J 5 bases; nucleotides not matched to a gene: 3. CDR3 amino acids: CASSAQGNEQYF. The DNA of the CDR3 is TGTGCCAGCAGCGCACAGGGGAACGAGCAGTACTTC.

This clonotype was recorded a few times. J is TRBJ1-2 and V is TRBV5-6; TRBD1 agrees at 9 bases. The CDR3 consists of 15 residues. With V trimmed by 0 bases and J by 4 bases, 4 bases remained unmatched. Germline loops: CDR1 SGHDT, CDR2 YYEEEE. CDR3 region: CASSLGNRGPYGYTF. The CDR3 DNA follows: TGTGCCAGCAGCTTGGGCAACAGGGGGCCCTATGGCTACACCTTC.

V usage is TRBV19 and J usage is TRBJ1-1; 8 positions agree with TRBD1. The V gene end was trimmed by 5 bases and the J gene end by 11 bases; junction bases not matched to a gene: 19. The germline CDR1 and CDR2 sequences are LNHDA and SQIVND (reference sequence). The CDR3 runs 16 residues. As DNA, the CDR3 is TGTGCCAGTAGTGTCACGATATTAATGACAGGGGAGGATGCTTTCTTT. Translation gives CASSVTILMTGEDAFF. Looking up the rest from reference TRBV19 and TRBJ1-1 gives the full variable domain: DGGITQSPKYLFRKEGQNVTLSCEQNLNHDAMYWYRQDPGQGLRLIYYSQIVNDFQKGDIAEGYSVSREKKESFPLTVTSAQKNPTAFYLCASSVTILMTGEDAFFGQGTRLTVV.

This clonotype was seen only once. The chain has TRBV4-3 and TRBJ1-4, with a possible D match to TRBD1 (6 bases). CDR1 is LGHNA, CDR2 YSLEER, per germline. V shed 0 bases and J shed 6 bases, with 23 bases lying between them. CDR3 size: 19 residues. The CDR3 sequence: CASSQDRYRAEDPDEKLFF. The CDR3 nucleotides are TGCGCCAGCAGCCAAGATCGGTACAGGGCAGAAGACCCGGATGAAAAACTGTTTTTT.

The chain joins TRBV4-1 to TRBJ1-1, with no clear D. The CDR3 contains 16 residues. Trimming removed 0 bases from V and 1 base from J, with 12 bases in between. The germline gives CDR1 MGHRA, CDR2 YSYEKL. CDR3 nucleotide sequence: TGCGCCAGCAGCCAAGAAGTAGGCAGCGCGAACACTGAAGCTTTCTTT. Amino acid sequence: CASSQEVGSANTEAFF.

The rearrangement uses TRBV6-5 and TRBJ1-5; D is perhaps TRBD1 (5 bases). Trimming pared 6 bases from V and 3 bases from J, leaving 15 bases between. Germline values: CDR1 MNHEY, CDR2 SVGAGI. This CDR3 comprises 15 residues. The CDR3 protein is CASRPSDSYNQPQHF. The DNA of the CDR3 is TGTGCCAGCAGGCCTAGCGACAGCTACAATCAGCCCCAGCATTTT.

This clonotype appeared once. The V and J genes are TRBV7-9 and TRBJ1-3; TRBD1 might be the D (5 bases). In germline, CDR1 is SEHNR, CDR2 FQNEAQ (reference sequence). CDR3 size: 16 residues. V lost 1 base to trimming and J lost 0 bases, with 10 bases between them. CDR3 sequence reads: CASSLDRPSSGNTIYF. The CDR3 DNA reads TGTGCCAGCAGCTTAGACAGGCCGAGCTCTGGAAACACCATATATTTT.

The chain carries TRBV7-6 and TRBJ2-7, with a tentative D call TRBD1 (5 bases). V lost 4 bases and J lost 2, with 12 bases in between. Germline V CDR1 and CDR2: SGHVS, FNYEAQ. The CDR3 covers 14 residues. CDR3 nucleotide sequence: TGTGCCAGCAGCTCCGATCAGGGTGCCTACGAGCAGTACTTC. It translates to CASSSDQGAYEQYF.

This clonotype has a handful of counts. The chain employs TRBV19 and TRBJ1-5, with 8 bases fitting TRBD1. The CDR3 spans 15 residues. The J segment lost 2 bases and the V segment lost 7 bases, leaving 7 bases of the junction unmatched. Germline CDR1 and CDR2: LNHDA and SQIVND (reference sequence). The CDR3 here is CASTGQGWGNQPQHF. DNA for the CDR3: TGTGCCAGTACCGGACAGGGTTGGGGCAATCAGCCCCAGCATTTT. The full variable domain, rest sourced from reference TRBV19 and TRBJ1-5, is DGGITQSPKYLFRKEGQNVTLSCEQNLNHDAMYWYRQDPGQGLRLIYYSQIVNDFQKGDIAEGYSVSREKKESFPLTVTSAQKNPTAFYLCASTGQGWGNQPQHFGDGTRLSIL.

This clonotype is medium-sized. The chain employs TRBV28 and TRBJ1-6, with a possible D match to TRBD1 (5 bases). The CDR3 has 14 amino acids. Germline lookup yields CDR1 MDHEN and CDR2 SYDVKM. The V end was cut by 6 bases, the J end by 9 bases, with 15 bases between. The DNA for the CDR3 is TGTGCCAGCAGAATAGGGGCAGGGTTTTCACCCCTCCACTTT. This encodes CASRIGAGFSPLHF.

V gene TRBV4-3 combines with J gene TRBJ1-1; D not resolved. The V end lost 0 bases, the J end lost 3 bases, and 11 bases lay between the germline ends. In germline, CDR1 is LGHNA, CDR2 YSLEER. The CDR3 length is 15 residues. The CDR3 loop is CASSQDRRIYTEAFF. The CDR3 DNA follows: TGCGCCAGCAGCCAAGATCGACGGATCTACACTGAAGCTTTCTTT.

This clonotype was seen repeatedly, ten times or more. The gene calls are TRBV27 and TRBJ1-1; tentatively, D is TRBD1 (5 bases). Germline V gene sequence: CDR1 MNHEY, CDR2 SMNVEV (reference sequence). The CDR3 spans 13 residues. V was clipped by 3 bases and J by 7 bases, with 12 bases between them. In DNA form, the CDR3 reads TGTGCCAGCAGTTTCGGCAGGGAAGGTGAAGCTTTCTTT. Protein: CASSFGREGEAFF.

DNA of the CDR3: TGTGCCAGCTCACCAACGACAGGGGCTGGGGCCAACGTCCTGACTTTC. It is translated as CASSPTTGAGANVLTF. The chain has TRBV18 and TRBJ2-6, with 8 positions matching TRBD1. Germline CDR1 is KGHSH and CDR2 is LQKENI. The V segment lost 2 bases and the J segment 2 bases; nucleotides outside the gene matches: 2. CDR3 size: 16 residues.

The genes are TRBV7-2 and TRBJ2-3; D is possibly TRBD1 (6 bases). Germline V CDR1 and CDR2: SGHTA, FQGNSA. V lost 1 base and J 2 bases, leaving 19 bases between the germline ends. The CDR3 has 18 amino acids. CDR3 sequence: CASSLEAGGPPVTDTQYF. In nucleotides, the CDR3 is TGTGCCAGCAGCTTAGAAGCTGGGGGCCCACCCGTCACAGATACGCAGTATTTT.

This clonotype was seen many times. The CDR3 loop is CASSQRTVDYEQYF. The CDR3 nucleotides are TGTGCCAGCAGCCAGCGGACAGTAGACTACGAGCAGTACTTC. The V call is TRBV7-2, the J call TRBJ2-7; D might be TRBD1 (6 bases). CDR1 SGHTA and CDR2 FQGNSA come from the germline V gene. V dropped 5 bases and J dropped 3 bases, with 14 bases sitting between them. The CDR3 contains 14 residues.

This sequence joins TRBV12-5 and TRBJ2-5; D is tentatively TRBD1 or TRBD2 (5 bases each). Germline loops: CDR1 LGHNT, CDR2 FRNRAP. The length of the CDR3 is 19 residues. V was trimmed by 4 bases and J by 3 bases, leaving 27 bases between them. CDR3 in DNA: TGTGCTAGTGGTTGGGGCGAGCCCTGGGACGTGGGAGTAAAAGAGACCCAGTACTTC. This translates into CASGWGEPWDVGVKETQYF.

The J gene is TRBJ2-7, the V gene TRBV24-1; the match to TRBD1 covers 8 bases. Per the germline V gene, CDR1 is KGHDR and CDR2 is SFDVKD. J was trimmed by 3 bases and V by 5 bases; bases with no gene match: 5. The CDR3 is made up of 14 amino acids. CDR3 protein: CATSAPGQVYEQYF. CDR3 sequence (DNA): TGTGCCACCAGTGCTCCGGGACAGGTCTACGAGCAGTACTTC.

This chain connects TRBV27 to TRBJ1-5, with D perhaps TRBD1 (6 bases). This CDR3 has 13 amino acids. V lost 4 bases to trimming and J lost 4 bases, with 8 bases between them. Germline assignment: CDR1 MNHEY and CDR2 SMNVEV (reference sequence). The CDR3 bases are TGTGCCAGCAGTTGGGGGCGTAATCAGCCCCAGCATTTT. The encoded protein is CASSWGRNQPQHF.

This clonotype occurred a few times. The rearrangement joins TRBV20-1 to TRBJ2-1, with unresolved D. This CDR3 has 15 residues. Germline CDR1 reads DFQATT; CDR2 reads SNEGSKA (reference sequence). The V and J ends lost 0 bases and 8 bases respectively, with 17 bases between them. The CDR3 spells CSARDPFSQKDEQFF. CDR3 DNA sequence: TGCAGTGCTAGAGACCCATTTTCTCAGAAGGATGAGCAGTTCTTC.

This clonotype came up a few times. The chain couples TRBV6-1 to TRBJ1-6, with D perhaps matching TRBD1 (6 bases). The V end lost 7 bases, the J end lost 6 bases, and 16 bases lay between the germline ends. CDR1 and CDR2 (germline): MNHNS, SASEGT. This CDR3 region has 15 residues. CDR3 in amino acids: CASTPGRGFNSPLHF. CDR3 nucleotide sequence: TGTGCCAGCACCCCAGGCAGGGGATTTAATTCACCCCTCCACTTT.

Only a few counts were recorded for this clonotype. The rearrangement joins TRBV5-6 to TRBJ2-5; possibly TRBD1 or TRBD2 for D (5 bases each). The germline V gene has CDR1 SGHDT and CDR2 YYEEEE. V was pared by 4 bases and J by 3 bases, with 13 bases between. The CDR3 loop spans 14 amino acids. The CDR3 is CASSPRDAKETQYF. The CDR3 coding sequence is TGTGCCAGCAGCCCCCGGGACGCGAAAGAGACCCAGTACTTC.

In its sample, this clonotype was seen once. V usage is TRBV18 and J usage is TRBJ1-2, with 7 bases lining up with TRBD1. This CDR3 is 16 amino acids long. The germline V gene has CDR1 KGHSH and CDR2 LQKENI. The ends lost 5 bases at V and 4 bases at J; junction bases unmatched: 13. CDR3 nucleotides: TGTGCCAGCTCATCAGGTCCCGGGACAGTTAGCTATGGCTACACCTTC. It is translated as CASSSGPGTVSYGYTF.

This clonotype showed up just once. CDR3 nucleotides: TGTGCCAGCAGTTACGTTTCTTATGAAAAACTGTTTTTT. It translates to CASSYVSYEKLFF. The V and J genes are TRBV28 and TRBJ1-4; D not certain. V gave up 4 bases and J gave up 6 bases, with 9 bases separating them. The CDR3 length is 13 residues. Germline-derived CDR1 and CDR2 are MDHEN and SYDVKM.

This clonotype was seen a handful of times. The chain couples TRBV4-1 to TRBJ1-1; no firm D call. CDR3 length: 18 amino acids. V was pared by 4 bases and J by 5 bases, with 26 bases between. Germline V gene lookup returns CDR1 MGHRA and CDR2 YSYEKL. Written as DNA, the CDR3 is TGCGCCAGCAGCCTCTCATATACTAGACGGGCCGAGTGGACTGAAGCTTTCTTT. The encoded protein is CASSLSYTRRAEWTEAFF.

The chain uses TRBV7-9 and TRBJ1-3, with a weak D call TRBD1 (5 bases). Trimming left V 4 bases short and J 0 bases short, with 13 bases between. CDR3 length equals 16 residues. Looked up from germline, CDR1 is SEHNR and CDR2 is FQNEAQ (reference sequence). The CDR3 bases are TGTGCCAGCAGCTCAGGACAAGGAAACTCTGGAAACACCATATATTTT. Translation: CASSSGQGNSGNTIYF.

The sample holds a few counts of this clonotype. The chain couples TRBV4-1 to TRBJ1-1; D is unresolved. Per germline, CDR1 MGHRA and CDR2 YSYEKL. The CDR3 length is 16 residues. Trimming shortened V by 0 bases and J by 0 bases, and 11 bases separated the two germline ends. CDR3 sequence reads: CASSQDPTQLNTEAFF. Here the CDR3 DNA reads TGCGCCAGCAGCCAAGATCCGACCCAGTTGAACACTGAAGCTTTCTTT.

CDR3 sequence reads: CASSLVGTGDTEAFF. The CDR3 nucleotides are TGCGCCAGCAGCTTGGTGGGGACGGGGGACACTGAAGCTTTCTTT. The chain couples TRBV5-1 to TRBJ1-1, with D possibly being TRBD1 (5 bases). Looked up from germline, CDR1 is SGHRS and CDR2 is YFSETQ. CDR3 length: 15 amino acids. V lost 0 bases and J lost 3, with 12 bases in between.

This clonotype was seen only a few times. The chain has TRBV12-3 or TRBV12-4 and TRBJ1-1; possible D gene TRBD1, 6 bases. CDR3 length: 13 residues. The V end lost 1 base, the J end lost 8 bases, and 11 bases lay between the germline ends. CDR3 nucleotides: TGTGCCAGCAGTTTAGGGGGGGCCAGGGAAGCTTTCTTT. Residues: CASSLGGAREAFF.